Sequencing of this T cell receptor beta chain was carried out in a study of blood T cell repertoires in COVID-19 (dated by TCRdb to the early 2020s). Notes on the research overall: The collaborator samples originated in the United States, Italy and Spain and spanned the acute and convalescent phases of COVID-19. Nearly every sample came with metadata listing a de-identified subject ID, COVID-19 status, age in years and sex. The prospective study material was composed of cDNA or gDNA derived from T cells, B-cell-depleted T cells, or PBMCs. The samples were drawn from two sources: the first 160 participants of the ongoing ImmuneRACE study, and 1,254 subjects contributed by 6 global collaborators. Deeply sampled blood TCRbeta repertoires from subjects exposed to, actively infected with, or recovered from COVID-19 were included in the dataset. Where HLA class I and class II types were available, the types were taken from metadata supplied by the sample provider, not from assay-based typing. The repertoires were released in a freely available public database intended as a resource for research on the immune response to SARS-CoV-2.

This clone was recorded only once. No antigen is known for it. No base quality information exists; no much larger clone differs at one position. Each collaborating institution followed its own protocols to collect whole blood in K2EDTA tubes. For TCRbeta analysis, collaborators shipped samples in one of three forms: frozen whole blood, isolated PBMCs, or DNA extracted from either of those sample types. Paper-wide results and their limitations: The quantity of clinical and demographic metadata differed by source and by participant and was supplied without curation.

TCRbeta CDR3 regions were amplified from genomic DNA by means of the immunoSEQ Assay, a bias-controlled multiplex PCR. The authors' analysis ran thus. The number of nucleated cells in each sample was estimated from the amplification of reference gene primers within the assay. Sequence reads were collapsed and filtered to measure the absolute abundance of every unique TCRbeta CDR3 rearrangement. For each sample, productive Simpson clonality was calculated as the square root of Simpson's diversity index across productive rearrangements. TCRdb limited this immuneACCESS table to in-frame rearrangements with V and J called. A share of clones is missing; checked studies link under half to unresolved V genes, and the rest is unexplained. The DNA gave D and trimming, while V, J and clone size come from that table. Present in this sample are around 50,000 clones, around 86% of which were seen just once. Roughly 2.1% of the sample lies in the top ten.

Relative to germline, V is 7 bases shorter and J is 2 bases shorter, with 12 bases between their ends. The CDR1 and CDR2 encoded by the germline V gene are SGHRS and YFSETQ. The CDR3 runs 14 residues from the cysteine to the phenylalanine. The kept DNA is CDR3 alone, 42 bases in frame from the first base. The rearrangement combines TRBV5-1 with TRBJ1-4; a tentative D match to TRBD1 spans 5 bases. This receptor was identified in a woman aged 55 to 70 with acute or convalescent COVID-19. The sequencing input was peripheral blood. The DNA sequence follows: TGCGCCAGCGCCGGGAGGGACACTAATGAAAAACTGTTTTTT. Its protein reads: CASAGRDTNEKLFF.